This T cell receptor beta chain was observed in a study of control samples from healthy donors and cancer patients. The data were produced by immunoSEQ multiplex PCR, yet TCRdb's version contains in-frame clones alone and is incomplete. The repertoire consists of some 150,000 clones, with 80% to 95% occurring once and the leading ten covering more than 3%. The CDR3 loop spans 12 amino acids. With 0 bases removed from V and 4 bases from J, the gap between germline ends came to 7 bases. Germline V lookup: CDR1 SQVTM, CDR2 ANQGSEA. This rearrangement joins TRBV29-1 to TRBJ2-7; D is possibly TRBD1 (6 bases). This TCR derives from a man younger than 45 in good health. Specimen: blood. The CDR3 is CSVEERGYEQYF. The DNA for the CDR3 is TGCAGCGTTGAAGAGAGGGGGTACGAGCAGTACTTC.